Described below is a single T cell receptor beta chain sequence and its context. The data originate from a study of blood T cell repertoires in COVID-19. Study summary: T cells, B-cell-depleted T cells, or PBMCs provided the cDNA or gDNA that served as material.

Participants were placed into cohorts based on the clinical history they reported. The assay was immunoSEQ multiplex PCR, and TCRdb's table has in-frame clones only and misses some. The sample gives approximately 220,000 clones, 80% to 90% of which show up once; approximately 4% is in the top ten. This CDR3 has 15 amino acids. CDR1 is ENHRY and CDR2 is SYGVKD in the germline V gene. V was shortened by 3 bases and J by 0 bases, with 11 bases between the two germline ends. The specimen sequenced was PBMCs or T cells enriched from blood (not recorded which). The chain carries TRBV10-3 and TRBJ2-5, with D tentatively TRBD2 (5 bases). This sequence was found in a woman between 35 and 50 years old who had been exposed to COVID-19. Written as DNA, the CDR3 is TGTGCCATCAGTGAACCGGGAAAGGACCAAGAGACCCAGTACTTC. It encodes CAISEPGKDQETQYF.